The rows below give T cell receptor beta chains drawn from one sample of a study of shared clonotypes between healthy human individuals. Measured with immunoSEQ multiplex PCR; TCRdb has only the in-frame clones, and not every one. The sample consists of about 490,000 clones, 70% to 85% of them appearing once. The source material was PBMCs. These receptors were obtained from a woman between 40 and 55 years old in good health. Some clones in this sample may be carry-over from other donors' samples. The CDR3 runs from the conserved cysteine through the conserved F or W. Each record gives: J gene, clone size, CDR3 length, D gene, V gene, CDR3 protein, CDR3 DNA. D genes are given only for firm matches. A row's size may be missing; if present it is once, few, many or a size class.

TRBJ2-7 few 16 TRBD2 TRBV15 CATSRDLTSGSYEQYF TGTGCCACCAGCAGAGATCTGACTAGCGGGAGTTACGAGCAGTACTTC
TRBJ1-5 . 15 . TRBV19 CASSIPGTMAQPQHF TGTGCCAGTAGTATTCCGGGCACAATGGCTCAGCCCCAGCATTTT
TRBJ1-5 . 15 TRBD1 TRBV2 CASSTGQTTNQPQHF TGTGCCAGCAGTACGGGACAGACTACGAATCAGCCCCAGCATTTT
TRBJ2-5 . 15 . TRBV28 CASSLSGWRLGTQYF TGTGCCAGCAGCCTAAGCGGGTGGAGATTGGGGACCCAGTACTTC
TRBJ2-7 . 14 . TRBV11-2 CASRSQGSSYEQYF TGTGCCAGCAGGTCACAGGGTTCGTCCTACGAGCAGTACTTC
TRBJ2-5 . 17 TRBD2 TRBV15 CATSRGGTSGGQETQYF TGTGCCACCAGCAGAGGAGGAACTAGCGGGGGCCAAGAGACCCAGTACTTC
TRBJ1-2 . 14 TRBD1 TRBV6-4 CASSEGQGADGYTF TGTGCCAGCAGTGAAGGGCAGGGGGCCGATGGCTACACCTTC
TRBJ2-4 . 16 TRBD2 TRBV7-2 CASSLVSGGPSNIQYF TGTGCCAGCAGCTTAGTTTCGGGAGGGCCATCCAACATTCAGTACTTC
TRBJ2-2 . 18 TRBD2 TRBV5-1 CASSSITSGAQNTGELFF TGCGCCAGCAGCTCCATAACTAGCGGGGCCCAGAACACCGGGGAGCTGTTTTTT
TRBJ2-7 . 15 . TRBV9 CASSPQVDGSYEQYF TGTGCCAGCAGCCCCCAGGTGGACGGCTCCTACGAGCAGTACTTC
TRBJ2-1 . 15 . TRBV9 CASSVGLAPGNEQFF TGTGCCAGCAGCGTAGGCCTAGCGCCAGGGAATGAGCAGTTCTTC
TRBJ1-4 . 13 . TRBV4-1 CASSQSRPGIVFF TGCGCCAGCAGCCAAAGTCGCCCCGGGATTGTGTTTTTT
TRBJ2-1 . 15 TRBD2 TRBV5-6 CASRGRGLAGGEQFF TGTGCCAGCAGGGGGCGGGGACTAGCGGGAGGTGAGCAGTTCTTC
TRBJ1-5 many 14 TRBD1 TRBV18 CASSATGGNQPQHF TGTGCCAGCTCTGCCACAGGGGGCAATCAGCCCCAGCATTTT
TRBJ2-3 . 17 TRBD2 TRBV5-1 CASSQGGGGRAGDTQYF TGCGCCAGCAGCCAGGGTGGAGGCGGGAGGGCCGGAGATACGCAGTATTTT